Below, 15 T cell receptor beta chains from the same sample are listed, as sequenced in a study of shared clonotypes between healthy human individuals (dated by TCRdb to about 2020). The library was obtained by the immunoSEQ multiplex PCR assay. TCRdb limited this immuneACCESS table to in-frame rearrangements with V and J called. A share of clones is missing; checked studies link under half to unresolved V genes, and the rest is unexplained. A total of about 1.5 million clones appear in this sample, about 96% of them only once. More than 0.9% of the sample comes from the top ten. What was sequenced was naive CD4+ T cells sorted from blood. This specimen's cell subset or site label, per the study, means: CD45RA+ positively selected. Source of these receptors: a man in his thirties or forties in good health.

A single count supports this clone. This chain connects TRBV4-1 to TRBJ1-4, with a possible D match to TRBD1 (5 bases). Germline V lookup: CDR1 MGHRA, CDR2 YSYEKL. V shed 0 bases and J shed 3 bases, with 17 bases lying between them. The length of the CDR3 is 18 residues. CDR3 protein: CASSQDEAGRRSNEKLFF. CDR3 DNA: TGCGCCAGCAGCCAAGATGAGGCAGGGAGGAGGTCTAATGAAAAACTGTTTTTT.

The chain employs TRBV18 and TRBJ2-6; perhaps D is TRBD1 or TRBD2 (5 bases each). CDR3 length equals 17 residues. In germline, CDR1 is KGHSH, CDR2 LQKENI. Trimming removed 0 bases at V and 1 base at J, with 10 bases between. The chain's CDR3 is CASSPPGTRSGANVLTF. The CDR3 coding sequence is TGTGCCAGCTCACCACCGGGGACGCGATCTGGGGCCAACGTCCTGACTTTC.

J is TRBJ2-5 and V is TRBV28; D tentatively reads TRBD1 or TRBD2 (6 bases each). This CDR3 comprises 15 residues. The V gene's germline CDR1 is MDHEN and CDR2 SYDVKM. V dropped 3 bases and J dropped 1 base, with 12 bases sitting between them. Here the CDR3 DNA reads TGTGCCAGCAGTTTGGTCAGGGGACTCCAAGAGACCCAGTACTTC. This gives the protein CASSLVRGLQETQYF.

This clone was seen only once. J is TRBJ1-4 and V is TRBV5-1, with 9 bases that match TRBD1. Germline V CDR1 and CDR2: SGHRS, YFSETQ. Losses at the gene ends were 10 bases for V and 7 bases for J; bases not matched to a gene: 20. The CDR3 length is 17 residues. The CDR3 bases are TGCGCCTCGTCCTCGGGACAGGGTGATATAGTAGGTGAAAAACTGTTTTTT. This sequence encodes CASSSGQGDIVGEKLFF. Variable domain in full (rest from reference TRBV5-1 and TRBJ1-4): KAGVTQTPRYLIKTRGQQVTLSCSPISGHRSVSWYQQTPGQGLQFLFEYFSETQRNKGNFPGRFSGRQFSNSRSEMNVSTLELGDSALYLCASSSGQGDIVGEKLFFGSGTQLSVL.

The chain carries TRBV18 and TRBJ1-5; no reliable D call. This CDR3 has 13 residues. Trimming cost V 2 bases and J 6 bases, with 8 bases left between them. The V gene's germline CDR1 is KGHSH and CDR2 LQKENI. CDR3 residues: CASSPENGQPQHF. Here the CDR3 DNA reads TGTGCCAGCTCACCAGAGAATGGTCAGCCCCAGCATTTT.

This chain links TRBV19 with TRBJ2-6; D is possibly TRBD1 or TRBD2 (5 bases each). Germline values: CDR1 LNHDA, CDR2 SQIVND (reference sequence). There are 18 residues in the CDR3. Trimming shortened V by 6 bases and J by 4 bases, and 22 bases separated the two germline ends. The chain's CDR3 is CASRRDVHSISGANVLTF. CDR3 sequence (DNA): TGTGCCAGTAGGAGGGACGTACACTCCATATCAGGGGCCAACGTCCTGACTTTC.

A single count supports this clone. Written as DNA, the CDR3 is TGTGCCAGCAGTTTTGATTCCCGGGACTACGAGCAGTACTTC. Translation gives CASSFDSRDYEQYF. The chain recombines TRBV27 with TRBJ2-7, with D possibly TRBD2 on 5 matching bases. V lost 3 bases and J lost 3, with 12 bases in between. Germline lookup yields CDR1 MNHEY and CDR2 SMNVEV (reference sequence). CDR3 length: 14 amino acids.

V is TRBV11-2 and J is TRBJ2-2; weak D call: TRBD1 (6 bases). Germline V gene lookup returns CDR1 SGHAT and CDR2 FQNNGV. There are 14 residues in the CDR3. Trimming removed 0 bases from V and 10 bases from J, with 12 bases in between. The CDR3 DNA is TGTGCCAGCAGCTTAGATCCGGGACACGAGGAGCTGTTTTTT. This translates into CASSLDPGHEELFF.

The CDR3 DNA reads as TGTGCCAGCAGCCCCACCCCCGGGGAGACCCAGTACTTC. Its protein product is CASSPTPGETQYF. The chain joins TRBV21-1 to TRBJ2-5; no check of the table's D call, TRBD2, against the DNA was made. TRBV21-1 is an annotated pseudogene. This CDR3 is built from 13 residues.

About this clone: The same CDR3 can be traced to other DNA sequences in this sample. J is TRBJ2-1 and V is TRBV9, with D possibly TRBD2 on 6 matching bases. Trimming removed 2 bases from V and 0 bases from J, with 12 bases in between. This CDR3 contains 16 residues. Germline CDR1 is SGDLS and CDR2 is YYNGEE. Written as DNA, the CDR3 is TGTGCCAGCAGCGTTCTTAGCGGAAGCTCCTACAATGAGCAGTTCTTC. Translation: CASSVLSGSSYNEQFF.

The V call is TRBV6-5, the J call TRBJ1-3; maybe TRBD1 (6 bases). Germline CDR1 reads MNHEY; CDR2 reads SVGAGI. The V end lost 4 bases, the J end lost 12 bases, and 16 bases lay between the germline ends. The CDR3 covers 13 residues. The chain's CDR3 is CASSSQGRGNIYF. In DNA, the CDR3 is TGTGCCAGCAGTTCCCAGGGGAGGGGGAACATATATTTT.

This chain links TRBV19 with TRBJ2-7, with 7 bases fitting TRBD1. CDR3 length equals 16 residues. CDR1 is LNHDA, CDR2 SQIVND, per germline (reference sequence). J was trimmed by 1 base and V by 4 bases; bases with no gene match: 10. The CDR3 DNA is TGTGCCAGTAGTACCCCCCTGGACAGGCTATCCTACGAGCAGTACTTC. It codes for CASSTPLDRLSYEQYF.

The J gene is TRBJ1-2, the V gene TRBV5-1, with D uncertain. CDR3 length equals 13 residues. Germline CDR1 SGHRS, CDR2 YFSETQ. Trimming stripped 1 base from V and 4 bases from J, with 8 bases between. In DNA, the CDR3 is TGCGCCAGCAGCTTGCTCCAGCCCTATGGCTACACCTTC. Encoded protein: CASSLLQPYGYTF.

The CDR3 DNA reads TGCGCCAGCAGCCTGGCGGGCCCCATTACCGGGGAGCTGTTTTTT. Translated, it gives CASSLAGPITGELFF. The rearrangement uses TRBV5-1 and TRBJ2-2, with D perhaps matching TRBD2 (5 bases). V shed 4 bases and J shed 5 bases, with 15 bases lying between them. There are 15 residues in the CDR3. Per germline, CDR1 SGHRS and CDR2 YFSETQ.

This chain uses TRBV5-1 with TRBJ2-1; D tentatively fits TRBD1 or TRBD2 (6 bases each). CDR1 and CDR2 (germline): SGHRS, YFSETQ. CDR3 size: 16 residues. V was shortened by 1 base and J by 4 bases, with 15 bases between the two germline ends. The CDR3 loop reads CASSLTNRGRYNEQFF. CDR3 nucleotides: TGCGCCAGCAGCTTGACAAACCGGGGGCGATACAATGAGCAGTTCTTC.